The 22 T cell receptor beta chains given below trace back to one sample, sequenced in a study of Graves' ophthalmopathy and Graves' hyperthyroidism. From RNA, the CDR3 regions of TCR beta chains were amplified and sequenced. After a first-round RT-PCR with HTBI primers, a second-round multiplex PCR was run. TCRdb analysed the multiplex PCR reads with MiXCR anew, one entry per CDR3 protein. The sample yields 350,000 to 450,000 distinct CDR3 sequences, around 19% seen once. The sequenced sample consisted of peripheral blood. The receptors originated from a woman younger than 35 with Graves' ophthalmopathy.

This clonotype was counted many times. The chain couples TRBV19 to TRBJ2-7; 10 bases map to TRBD2. This CDR3 is 16 amino acids long. V gave up 3 bases and J gave up 2 bases; unmatched junction bases: 7. Per the germline V gene, CDR1 is LNHDA and CDR2 is SQIVND (reference sequence). The CDR3 DNA sequence: TGTGCCAGTAGTATCATACCGGGACTAGCGACCTACGAGCAGTACTTC. Its translation is CASSIIPGLATYEQYF.

The table lists this clonotype with many counts. The rearrangement links TRBV9 to TRBJ2-5; D unresolved. Germline V gene lookup returns CDR1 SGDLS and CDR2 YYNGEE. V was trimmed by 4 bases and J by 4 bases, leaving 17 bases between them. The CDR3 consists of 15 residues. For the CDR3, the DNA is TGTGCCAGCAGCCCCCCTGAATCTTATCGAGAGACCCAGTACTTC. Protein: CASSPPESYRETQYF.

The table lists this clonotype with many counts. The chain has TRBV10-3 and TRBJ2-2; 9 nucleotides agree with TRBD2. Germline CDR1 and CDR2: ENHRY and SYGVKD. The CDR3 has 16 residues. With 0 bases clipped from V and 4 bases from J, the junction kept 3 bases outside the gene matches. Here the CDR3 DNA reads TGTGCCATCAGTGAGTCGACTAGCGGCCCCACCGGGGAGCTGTTTTTT. Translating gives CAISESTSGPTGELFF.

This clonotype occurred many times. This chain uses TRBV18 with TRBJ2-5, with TRBD1 as a possible D gene (5 bases). With 0 bases removed from V and 4 bases from J, the gap between germline ends came to 12 bases. Per germline, CDR1 KGHSH and CDR2 LQKENI. This CDR3 region has 15 residues. CDR3 loop: CASSPPQGGRETQYF. As DNA, the CDR3 is TGTGCCAGCTCACCACCCCAGGGCGGCCGAGAGACCCAGTACTTC. Full variable domain (rest looked up from reference TRBV18 and TRBJ2-5): NAGVMQNPRHLVRRRGQEARLRCSPMKGHSHVYWYRQLPEEGLKFMVYLQKENIIDESGMPKERFSAEFPKEGPSILRIQQVVRGDSAAYFCASSPPQGGRETQYFGPGTRLLVL.

The sample holds many counts of this clonotype. The junction and the germline gene differ at one end; a read error may be behind it. The chain is built from TRBV9 and TRBJ1-1, with a possible D match to TRBD1 (6 bases). The CDR3 has 17 amino acids. Germline CDR1 SGDLS, CDR2 YYNGEE. The CDR3 loop is CASSVDPLGQLKTEAFF. The CDR3 DNA sequence: TGTGCCAGCAGCGTAGACCCCCTAGGACAGTTGAAGACTGAAGCTTTCTTT.

Many counts were recorded for this clonotype. This rearrangement joins TRBV12-3 or TRBV12-4 to TRBJ1-1; D is unclear. V was trimmed by 2 bases and J by 2 bases, leaving 9 bases between them. The CDR3 is made up of 14 amino acids. The CDR3 DNA sequence: TGTGCCAGCAGTTTAATGGGAGTAAACACTGAAGCTTTCTTT. It is translated as CASSLMGVNTEAFF.

This clonotype has more than one count but fewer than ten. This chain joins TRBV6-2 or TRBV6-3 and TRBJ2-4; TRBD2 matches at 7 bases. V lost 6 bases and J lost 4; bases outside the gene matches: 6. CDR3 length: 14 residues. Germline values: CDR1 MNHEY, CDR2 SVGEGT. CDR3: CASSPGTTKNIQYF. As DNA, the CDR3 is TGTGCCAGCAGCCCCGGGACTACGAAAAACATTCAGTACTTC.

This clonotype was observed many times. The CDR3 nucleotides are TGTGCCAGCAGCCCTAGGGAGGGCCTGGACGAGCAGTACTTC. It encodes CASSPREGLDEQYF. The chain joins TRBV11-2 to TRBJ2-7; 7 nucleotides align to TRBD2. The CDR3 has 14 residues. Germline CDR1 reads SGHAT; CDR2 reads FQNNGV. V was clipped by 5 bases and J by 5 bases; unmatched bases: 9.

In this sample, this clonotype turned up a few times. The V gene is TRBV6-2 or TRBV6-3, the J gene TRBJ2-5; TRBD2 aligns across 15 bases. Germline V gene lookup returns CDR1 MNHEY and CDR2 SVGEGT. The CDR3 is made up of 16 amino acids. J lost 4 bases, V lost 4 bases, and 4 bases had no gene match. Here the CDR3 DNA reads TGTGCCAGCAGTTGGACTAGCGGGAGGGCCGGAGAGACCCAGTACTTC. This gives the protein CASSWTSGRAGETQYF.

This clonotype was observed a handful of times. V is TRBV14 and J is TRBJ2-7; D is possibly TRBD1 or TRBD2 (6 bases each). Trimming pared 4 bases from V and 0 bases from J, leaving 25 bases between. This CDR3 has 19 amino acids. From germline, CDR1 is SGHDN and CDR2 FVKESK. CDR3 sequence reads: CASSRTRTEEGVSSYEQYF. CDR3 in DNA: TGTGCCAGCAGCCGAACTCGGACAGAGGAGGGGGTGAGCTCCTACGAGCAGTACTTC.

J is TRBJ1-1 and V is TRBV4-2; TRBD1 might be the D (6 bases). Germline V gene sequence: CDR1 LGHNA, CDR2 YNFKEQ. The CDR3 is made up of 16 amino acids. The germline V and J ends were trimmed by 4 bases and 3 bases, with 18 bases remaining between them. CDR3 sequence reads: CASSPNPQGMDTEAFF. CDR3 DNA sequence: TGTGCCAGCAGCCCTAACCCACAGGGCATGGACACTGAAGCTTTCTTT.

Ten or more counts support this clonotype. The rearrangement links TRBV27 to TRBJ2-2, with 10 positions matching TRBD1. V lost 6 bases, J lost 8 bases, and 9 bases stayed unmatched. Germline loops: CDR1 MNHEY, CDR2 SMNVEV (reference sequence). This CDR3 is 15 amino acids long. The CDR3 DNA is TGTGCCAGCAGGCCGGGACAGGGGACAGGGGGGGAGCTGTTTTTT. As protein: CASRPGQGTGGELFF.

The chain has TRBV4-2 and TRBJ1-6; D not resolved. Germline CDR1 and CDR2: LGHNA and YNFKEQ. V dropped 3 bases and J dropped 4 bases, with 16 bases sitting between them. The CDR3 consists of 17 residues. The CDR3 is CASSHTAVEGYNSPLHF. The CDR3 DNA sequence: TGTGCCAGCAGCCACACGGCGGTCGAGGGTTATAATTCACCCCTCCACTTT.

This clonotype was picked up many times. CDR3 nucleotides: TGTGCCAGCAGCACACAGATGAACACTGAAGCTTTCTTT. It translates to CASSTQMNTEAFF. The chain combines TRBV7-3 with TRBJ1-1, with D unresolved. The CDR3 length is 13 residues. Germline V lookup: CDR1 SGHTA, CDR2 FQGTGA. The V end lost 5 bases, the J end lost 0 bases, and 7 bases lay between the germline ends. The full variable domain, its missing parts supplied by reference TRBV7-3 and TRBJ1-1, is GAGVSQTPSNKVTEKGKYVELRCDPISGHTALYWYRQSLGQGPEFLIYFQGTGAADDSGLPNDRFFAVRPEGSVSTLKIQRTERGDSAVYLCASSTQMNTEAFFGQGTRLTVV.

This clonotype was detected ten times or more. This sequence joins TRBV4-2 and TRBJ2-7, with 8 bases that match TRBD1. Per germline, CDR1 LGHNA and CDR2 YNFKEQ. V was clipped by 4 bases and J by 6 bases; unmatched bases: 14. There are 16 residues in the CDR3. CDR3 residues: CASSRVTGTGSSEQYF. The CDR3 DNA is TGTGCCAGCAGCCGGGTTACCGGGACAGGTTCTTCCGAGCAGTACTTC.

In its sample, this clonotype was seen many times. The rearrangement uses TRBV29-1 and TRBJ1-1; D perhaps matches TRBD1 (5 bases). The CDR3 is made up of 16 amino acids. The V end was cut by 5 bases, the J end by 2 bases, with 21 bases between. Per the germline V gene, CDR1 is SQVTM and CDR2 is ANQGSEA. CDR3 sequence reads: CSVSFGPFGGNTEAFF. DNA for the CDR3: TGCAGCGTTTCTTTTGGCCCTTTCGGGGGTAACACTGAAGCTTTCTTT.

This clonotype has ten or more counts. The CDR3 loop is CASSLWASGSYEQYF. The DNA for the CDR3 is TGTGCCAGCAGCTTGTGGGCTAGCGGTTCCTACGAGCAGTACTTC. The chain uses TRBV5-4 and TRBJ2-7; TRBD2 matches at 7 bases. CDR3 length: 15 amino acids. Germline V gives CDR1 SGHNT, CDR2 YYREEE (reference sequence). J was trimmed by 1 base and V by 1 base; bases with no gene match: 5.

There are many counts of this clonotype. The rearrangement links TRBV29-1 to TRBJ1-5; the match to TRBD1 covers 7 bases. The junction had 9 bases not matched to a gene; V was cut back by 6 bases and J by 4 bases. The CDR3 extends over 14 amino acids. Germline loops: CDR1 SQVTM, CDR2 ANQGSEA. The CDR3, as DNA: TGCAGCGTGGGGGCCAGGGGGACTAATCAGCCCCAGCATTTT. As protein: CSVGARGTNQPQHF.

CDR3 residues: CASSYSTSGNYPPYEQYF. CDR3 coding DNA: TGTGCCAGCAGTTACTCGACTAGCGGGAATTATCCCCCCTACGAGCAGTACTTC. The chain combines TRBV6-2 or TRBV6-3 with TRBJ2-7, with 11 bases identical to TRBD2. The CDR3 length is 18 residues. The germline gives CDR1 MNHEY, CDR2 SVGEGT. V was pared by 0 bases and J by 2 bases, with 9 bases of the junction left unmatched.

The chain links TRBV7-2 to TRBJ2-5; D may be TRBD2 (7 bases). The length of the CDR3 is 16 residues. V lost 3 bases to trimming and J lost 5 bases, with 19 bases between them. Per germline, CDR1 SGHTA and CDR2 FQGNSA. In nucleotides, the CDR3 is TGTGCCAGCAGCTTGGTCTTAGGGGGGAGGGGCGAGACCCAGTACTTC. Protein: CASSLVLGGRGETQYF. Variable domain in full (rest from reference TRBV7-2 and TRBJ2-5): GAGVSQSPSNKVTEKGKDVELRCDPISGHTALYWYRQSLGQGLEFLIYFQGNSAPDKSGLPSDRFSAERTGGSVSTLTIQRTQQEDSAVYLCASSLVLGGRGETQYFGPGTRLLVL.

DNA of the CDR3: TGTGCCAGTAGCCCCCAGGGGCAGCGGTCGATTCGGAGTGGCTACACCTTC. Amino acids: CASSPQGQRSIRSGYTF. V usage is TRBV19 and J usage is TRBJ1-2; tentatively, D is TRBD1 (6 bases). Germline V gives CDR1 LNHDA, CDR2 SQIVND (reference sequence). Trimming removed 6 bases from V and 7 bases from J, with 27 bases in between. There are 17 residues in the CDR3.

This clonotype was seen many times. The chain joins TRBV7-9 to TRBJ2-5; TRBD2 is a possible D gene (6 bases). Germline-derived CDR1 and CDR2 are SEHNR and FQNEAQ (reference sequence). CDR3 size: 15 residues. V gave up 1 base and J gave up 3 bases, with 12 bases separating them. The CDR3 protein is CASSLGHGGKETQYF. The DNA for the CDR3 is TGTGCCAGCAGCTTAGGCCACGGGGGAAAAGAGACCCAGTACTTC. Variable domain in full (rest from reference TRBV7-9 and TRBJ2-5): DTGVSQNPRHKITKRGQNVTFRCDPISEHNRLYWYRQTLGQGPEFLTYFQNEAQLEKSRLLSDRFSAERPKGSFSTLEIQRTEQGDSAMYLCASSLGHGGKETQYFGPGTRLLVL.